The clone carrying this TCR beta chain was seen only once. The sample originates from a study of blood T cell repertoires in COVID-19. As for the study in general: From the United States, Italy and Spain came samples of acute and convalescent COVID-19. T cells, B-cell-depleted T cells, or PBMCs provided the cDNA or gDNA that served as material.

With V trimmed by 5 bases and J by 3 bases, 4 bases remained unmatched. The CDR3 spans 13 residues. CDR1 and CDR2 (germline): LNHNV, YYDKDF (reference sequence). Original processing notes: Reference gene primers were amplified, and this amplification served to estimate nucleated cell counts. Sequencing used immunoSEQ multiplex PCR; TCRdb keeps in-frame clones, though not all of them. Clone size and the V and J calls come from that table; the DNA yielded D and trimming. The data contain under 300,000 clones, approximately 86% of them singletons. The TCR sequence derives from a man in his late teens or twenties with active or convalescent COVID-19. Source material: peripheral blood. This chain links TRBV15 with TRBJ2-7, with TRBD2 identical over 7 bases. The DNA of the CDR3 is TGTGCCACCAGCCAGCGGGACCTCTACGAGCAGTACTTC. The encoded protein is CATSQRDLYEQYF.